This TCR beta chain came from a study of CD8 T cells in Susac syndrome. The CDR3 spans 18 residues. The germline V gene encodes CDR1 SQVTM and CDR2 ANQGSEA. V lost 0 bases to trimming and J lost 4 bases, with 24 bases between them. When the RNA was reverse transcribed, random hexamers were used with an input of 0.5 to 1 ug. Amplification of the TCR beta CDR3 was carried out by immunoSEQ multiplex PCR, which spanned a total of 54 Vbeta and 13 Jbeta segments. From the immunoSEQ multiplex PCR reads, TCRdb called clonotypes with MiXCR, one entry per CDR3 protein. The sample has some 120,000 distinct CDR3 sequences, 80% to 95% seen once; the top ten hold approximately 0.31%. Sequencing of TCR beta was carried out in blood CD8+ and CD4+ T cells. Both CD4+ and CD8+ T cells were negatively isolated, and TEMRA cells underwent FACS enrichment.

V usage is TRBV29-1 and J usage is TRBJ2-5; tentative D call: TRBD2 (6 bases). Specimen: CD8+ T cells from PBMCs. The clonotype was recovered from a human donor with multiple sclerosis. Written as DNA, the CDR3 is TGCAGCGTTGAAGATCTGGAGGGGACTCGCAGGGCTGGAGAGACCCAGTACTTC. Protein: CSVEDLEGTRRAGETQYF. Full variable domain (outside the CDR3, taken from reference TRBV29-1 and TRBJ2-5): SAVISQKPSRDICQRGTSLTIQCQVDSQVTMMFWYRQQPGQSLTLIATANQGSEATYESGFVIDKFPISRPNLTFSTLTVSNMSPEDSSIYLCSVEDLEGTRRAGETQYFGPGTRLLVL.